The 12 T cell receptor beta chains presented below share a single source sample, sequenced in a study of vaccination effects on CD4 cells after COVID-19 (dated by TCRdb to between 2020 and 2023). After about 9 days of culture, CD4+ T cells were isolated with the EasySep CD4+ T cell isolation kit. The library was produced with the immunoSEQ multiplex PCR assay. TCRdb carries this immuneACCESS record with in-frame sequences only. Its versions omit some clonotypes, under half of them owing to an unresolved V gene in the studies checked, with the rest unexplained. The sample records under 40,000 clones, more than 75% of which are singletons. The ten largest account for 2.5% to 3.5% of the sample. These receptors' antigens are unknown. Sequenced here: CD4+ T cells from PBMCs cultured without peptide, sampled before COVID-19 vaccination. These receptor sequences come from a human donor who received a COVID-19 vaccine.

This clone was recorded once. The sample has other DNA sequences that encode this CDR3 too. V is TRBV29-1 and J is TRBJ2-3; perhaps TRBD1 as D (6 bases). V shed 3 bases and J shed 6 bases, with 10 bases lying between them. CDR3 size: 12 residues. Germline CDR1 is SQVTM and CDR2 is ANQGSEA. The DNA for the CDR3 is TGCAGCGTTGACAGGGGAGAGGATACGCAGTATTTT. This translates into CSVDRGEDTQYF.

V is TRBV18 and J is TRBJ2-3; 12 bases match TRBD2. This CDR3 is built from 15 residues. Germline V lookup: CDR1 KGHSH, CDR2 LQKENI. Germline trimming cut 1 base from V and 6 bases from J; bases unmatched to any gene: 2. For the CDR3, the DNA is TGTGCCAGCTCACCACGGACTAGCGGGGACGATACGCAGTATTTT. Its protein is CASSPRTSGDDTQYF.

The CDR3 nucleotides read TGTGCCAGCAGTGTGATGAGTGGCTACACCTTC. Protein product: CASSVMSGYTF. V gene TRBV2 combines with J gene TRBJ1-2; no clear D. V was trimmed by 4 bases and J by 7 bases, leaving 7 bases between them. CDR1 and CDR2 (germline): SNHLY, FYNNEI. CDR3 size: 11 residues. The whole variable domain, filled in from reference TRBV2 and TRBJ1-2, reads EPEVTQTPSHQVTQMGQEVILRCVPISNHLYFYWYRQILGQKVEFLVSFYNNEISEKSEIFDDQFSVERPDGSNFTLKIRSTKLEDSAMYFCASSVMSGYTFGSGTRLTVV.

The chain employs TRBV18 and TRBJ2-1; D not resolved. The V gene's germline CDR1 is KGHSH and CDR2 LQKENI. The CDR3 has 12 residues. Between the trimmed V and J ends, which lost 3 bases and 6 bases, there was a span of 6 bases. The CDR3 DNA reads TGTGCCAGCTCACCGGGCAGCAATGAGCAGTTCTTC. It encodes CASSPGSNEQFF.

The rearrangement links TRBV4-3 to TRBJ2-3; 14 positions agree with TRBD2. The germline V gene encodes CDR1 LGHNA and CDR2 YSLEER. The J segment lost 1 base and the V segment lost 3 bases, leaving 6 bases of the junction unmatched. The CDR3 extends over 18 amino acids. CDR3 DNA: TGCGCCAGCAGCCATAGACTAGCGGGGGGGCGCGGCACAGATACGCAGTATTTT. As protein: CASSHRLAGGRGTDTQYF.

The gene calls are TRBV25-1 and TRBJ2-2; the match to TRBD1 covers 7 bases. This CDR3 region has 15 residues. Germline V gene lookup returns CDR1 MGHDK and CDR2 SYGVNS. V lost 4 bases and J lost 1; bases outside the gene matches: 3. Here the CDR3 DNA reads TGTGCCAGCAGTGCCCGGGACAGGAACACCGGGGAGCTGTTTTTT. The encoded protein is CASSARDRNTGELFF.

The chain's CDR3 is CASKFGGLQETQYF. For the CDR3, the DNA is TGTGCCAGCAAATTCGGGGGACTCCAAGAGACCCAGTACTTC. V and J are TRBV2 and TRBJ2-5; perhaps TRBD2 as D (6 bases). Per germline, CDR1 SNHLY and CDR2 FYNNEI. The CDR3 loop spans 14 amino acids. Trimming stripped 7 bases from V and 1 base from J, with 13 bases between.

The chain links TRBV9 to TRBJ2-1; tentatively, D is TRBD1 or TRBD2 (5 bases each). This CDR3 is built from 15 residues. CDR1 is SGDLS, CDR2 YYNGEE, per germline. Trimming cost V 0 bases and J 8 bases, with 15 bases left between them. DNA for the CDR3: TGTGCCAGCAGCGTAGGGGTGTTGGGGCGGGATGAGCAGTTCTTC. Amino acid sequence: CASSVGVLGRDEQFF. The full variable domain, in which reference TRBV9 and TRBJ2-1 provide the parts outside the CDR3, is DSGVTQTPKHLITATGQRVTLRCSPRSGDLSVYWYQQSLDQGLQFLIQYYNGEERAKGNILERFSAQQFPDLHSELNLSSLELGDSALYFCASSVGVLGRDEQFFGPGTRLTVL.

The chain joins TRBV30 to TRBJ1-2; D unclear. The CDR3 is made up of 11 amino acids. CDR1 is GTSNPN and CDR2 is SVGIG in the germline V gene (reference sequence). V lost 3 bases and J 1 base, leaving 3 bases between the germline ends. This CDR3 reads CAWRDNYGYTF. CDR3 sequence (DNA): TGTGCCTGGAGGGATAACTATGGCTACACCTTC.

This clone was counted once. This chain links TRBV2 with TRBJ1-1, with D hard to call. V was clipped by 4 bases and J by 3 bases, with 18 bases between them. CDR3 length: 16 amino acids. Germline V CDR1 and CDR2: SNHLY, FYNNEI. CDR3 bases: TGTGCCAGCAGTGCTCATGTCTCAGCTTCCTACACTGAAGCTTTCTTT. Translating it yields CASSAHVSASYTEAFF.

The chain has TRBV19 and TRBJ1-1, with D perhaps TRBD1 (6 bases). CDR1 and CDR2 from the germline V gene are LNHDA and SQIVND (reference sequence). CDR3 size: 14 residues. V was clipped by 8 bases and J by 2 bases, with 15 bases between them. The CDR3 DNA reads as TGTGCCAGTGCGATTGGGACACAAAACACTGAAGCTTTCTTT. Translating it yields CASAIGTQNTEAFF.

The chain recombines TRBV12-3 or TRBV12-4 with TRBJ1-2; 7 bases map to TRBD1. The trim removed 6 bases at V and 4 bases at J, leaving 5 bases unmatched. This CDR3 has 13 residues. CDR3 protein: CASSGRGSYGYTF. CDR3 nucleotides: TGTGCCAGCAGCGGCAGGGGGAGCTATGGCTACACCTTC.